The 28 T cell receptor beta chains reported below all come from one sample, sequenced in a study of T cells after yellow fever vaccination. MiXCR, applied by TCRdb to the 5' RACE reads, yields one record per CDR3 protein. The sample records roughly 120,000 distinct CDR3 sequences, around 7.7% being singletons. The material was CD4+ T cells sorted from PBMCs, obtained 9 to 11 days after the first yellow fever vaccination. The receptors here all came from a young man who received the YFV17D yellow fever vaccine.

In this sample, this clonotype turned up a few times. In nucleotides, the CDR3 is TGCGCCAGCAGCGAGGACGGGATGAATCAGCCCCAGCATTTT. Amino acids: CASSEDGMNQPQHF. The chain joins TRBV5-1 to TRBJ1-5; D is unclear. The CDR3 sequence is 14 residues long. CDR1 is SGHRS and CDR2 is YFSETQ in the germline V gene. V lost 4 bases to trimming and J lost 4 bases, with 12 bases between them. The whole variable domain, filled in from reference TRBV5-1 and TRBJ1-5, reads KAGVTQTPRYLIKTRGQQVTLSCSPISGHRSVSWYQQTPGQGLQFLFEYFSETQRNKGNFPGRFSGRQFSNSRSEMNVSTLELGDSALYLCASSEDGMNQPQHFGDGTRLSIL.

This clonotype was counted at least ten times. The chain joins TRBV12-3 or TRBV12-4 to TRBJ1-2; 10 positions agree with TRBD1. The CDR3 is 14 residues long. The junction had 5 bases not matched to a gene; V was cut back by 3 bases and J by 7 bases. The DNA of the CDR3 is TGTGCCAGCAGTTTGGGACAGGGGAAGGCTGGCTACACCTTC. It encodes CASSLGQGKAGYTF.

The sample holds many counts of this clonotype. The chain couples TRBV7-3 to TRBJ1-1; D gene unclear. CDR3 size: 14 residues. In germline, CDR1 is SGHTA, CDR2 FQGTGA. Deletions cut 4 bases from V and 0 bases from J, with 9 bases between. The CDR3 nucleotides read TGTGCCAGCAGCTCGGGCCCAATGAACACTGAAGCTTTCTTT. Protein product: CASSSGPMNTEAFF.

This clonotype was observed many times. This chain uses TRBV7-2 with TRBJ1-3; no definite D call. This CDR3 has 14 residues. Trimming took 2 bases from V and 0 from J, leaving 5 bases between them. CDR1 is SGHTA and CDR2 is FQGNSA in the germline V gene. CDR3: CASSLPSSGNTIYF. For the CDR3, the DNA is TGTGCCAGCAGCTTACCGAGCTCTGGAAACACCATATATTTT. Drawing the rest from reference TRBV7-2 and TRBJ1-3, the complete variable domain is GAGVSQSPSNKVTEKGKDVELRCDPISGHTALYWYRQSLGQGLEFLIYFQGNSAPDKSGLPSDRFSAERTGGSVSTLTIQRTQQEDSAVYLCASSLPSSGNTIYFGEGSWLTVV.

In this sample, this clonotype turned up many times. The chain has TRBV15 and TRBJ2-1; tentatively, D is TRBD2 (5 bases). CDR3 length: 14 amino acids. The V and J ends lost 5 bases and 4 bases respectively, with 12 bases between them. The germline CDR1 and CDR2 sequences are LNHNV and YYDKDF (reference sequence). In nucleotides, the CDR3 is TGTGCCACCAGCGGCCCGGGGATTTACAATGAGCAGTTCTTC. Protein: CATSGPGIYNEQFF.

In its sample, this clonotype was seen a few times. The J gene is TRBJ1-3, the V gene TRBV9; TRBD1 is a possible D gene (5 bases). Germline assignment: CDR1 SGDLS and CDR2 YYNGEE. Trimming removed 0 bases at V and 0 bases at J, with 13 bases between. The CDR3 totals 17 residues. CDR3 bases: TGTGCCAGCAGCGTAGACCCAGGGACGACCTCTGGAAACACCATATATTTT. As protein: CASSVDPGTTSGNTIYF.

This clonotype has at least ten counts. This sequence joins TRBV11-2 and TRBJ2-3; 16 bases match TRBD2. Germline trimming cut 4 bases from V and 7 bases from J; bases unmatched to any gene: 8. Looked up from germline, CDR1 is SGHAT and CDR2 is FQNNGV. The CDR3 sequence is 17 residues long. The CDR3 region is CASSSWGLAGGINTQYF. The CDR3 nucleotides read TGTGCCAGCAGCTCTTGGGGACTAGCGGGGGGGATAAATACGCAGTATTTT. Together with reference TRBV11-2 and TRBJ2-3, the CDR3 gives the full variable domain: EAGVAQSPRYKIIEKRQSVAFWCNPISGHATLYWYQQILGQGPKLLIQFQNNGVVDDSQLPKDRFSAERLKGVDSTLKIQPAKLEDSAVYLCASSSWGLAGGINTQYFGPGTRLTVL.

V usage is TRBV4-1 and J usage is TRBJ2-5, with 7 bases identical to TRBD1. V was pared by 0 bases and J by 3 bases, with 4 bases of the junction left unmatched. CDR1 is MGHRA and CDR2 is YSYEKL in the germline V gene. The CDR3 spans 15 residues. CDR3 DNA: TGCGCCAGCAGCCAAGATTGGGGGACAGAAGAGACCCAGTACTTC. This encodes CASSQDWGTEETQYF.

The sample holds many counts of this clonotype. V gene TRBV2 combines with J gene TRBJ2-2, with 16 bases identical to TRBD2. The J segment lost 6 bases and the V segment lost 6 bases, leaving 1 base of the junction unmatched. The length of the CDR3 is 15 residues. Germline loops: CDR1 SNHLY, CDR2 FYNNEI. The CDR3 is CASRGLAGGPGELFF. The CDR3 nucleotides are TGTGCCAGCAGGGGACTAGCGGGGGGGCCCGGGGAGCTGTTTTTT.

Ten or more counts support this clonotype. This chain's CDR3 is CSVEGPGGYEQYF. CDR3 coding DNA: TGCAGCGTTGAGGGTCCCGGGGGCTACGAGCAGTACTTC. V gene TRBV29-1 combines with J gene TRBJ2-7; possible D gene TRBD2, 6 bases. CDR3 length equals 13 residues. Germline CDR1 reads SQVTM; CDR2 reads ANQGSEA. Trimming took off 3 bases at V and 3 bases at J, with 12 bases between the two ends.

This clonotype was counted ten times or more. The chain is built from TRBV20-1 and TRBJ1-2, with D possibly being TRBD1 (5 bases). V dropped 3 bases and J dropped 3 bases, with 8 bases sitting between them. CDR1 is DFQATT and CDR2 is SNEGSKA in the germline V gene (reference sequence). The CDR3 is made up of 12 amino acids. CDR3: CSARGRDYGYTF. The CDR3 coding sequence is TGCAGTGCTAGGGGCAGGGACTATGGCTACACCTTC.

In nucleotides, the CDR3 is TGTGCCAGCAGCTCAGCGGGGCAGAGCTCCTACAATGAGCAGTTCTTC. This gives the protein CASSSAGQSSYNEQFF. V gene TRBV5-4 combines with J gene TRBJ2-1; 7 bases match TRBD2. CDR1 is SGHNT and CDR2 is YYREEE in the germline V gene (reference sequence). The junction had 6 bases not matched to a gene; V was cut back by 3 bases and J by 0 bases. The CDR3 extends over 16 amino acids.

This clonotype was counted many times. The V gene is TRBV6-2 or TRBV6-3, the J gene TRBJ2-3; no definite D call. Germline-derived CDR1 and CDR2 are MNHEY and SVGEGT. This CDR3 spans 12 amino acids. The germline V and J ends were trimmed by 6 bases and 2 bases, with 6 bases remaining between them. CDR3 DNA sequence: TGTGCCAGCAGGAGCCCCACAGATACGCAGTATTTT. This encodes CASRSPTDTQYF.

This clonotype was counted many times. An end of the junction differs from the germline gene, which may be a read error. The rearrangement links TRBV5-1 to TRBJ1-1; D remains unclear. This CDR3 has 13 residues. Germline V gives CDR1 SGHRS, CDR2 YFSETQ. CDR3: CASSFRLNTEAFF. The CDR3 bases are TGTGCCAGCAGCTTTCGACTGAACACTGAAGCTTTCTTT.

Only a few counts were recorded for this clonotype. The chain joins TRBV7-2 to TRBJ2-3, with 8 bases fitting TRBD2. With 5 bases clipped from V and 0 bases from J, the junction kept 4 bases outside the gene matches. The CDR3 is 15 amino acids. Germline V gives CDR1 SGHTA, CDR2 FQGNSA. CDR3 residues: CASSRGGSSTDTQYF. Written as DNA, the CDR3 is TGTGCCAGCAGCCGGGGGGGATCTAGCACAGATACGCAGTATTTT.

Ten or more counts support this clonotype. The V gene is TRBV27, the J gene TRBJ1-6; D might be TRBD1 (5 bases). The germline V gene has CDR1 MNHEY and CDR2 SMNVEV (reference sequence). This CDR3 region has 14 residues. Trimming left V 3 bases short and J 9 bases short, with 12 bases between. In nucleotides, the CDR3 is TGTGCCAGCAGTTTTTTGCAGGGCTCTTCACCCCTCCACTTT. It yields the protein CASSFLQGSSPLHF.

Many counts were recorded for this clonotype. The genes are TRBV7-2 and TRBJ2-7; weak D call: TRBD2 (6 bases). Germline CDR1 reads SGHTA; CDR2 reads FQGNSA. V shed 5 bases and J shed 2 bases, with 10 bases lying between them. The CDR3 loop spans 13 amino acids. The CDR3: CASSQLAAYEQYF. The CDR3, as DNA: TGTGCCAGCAGCCAACTAGCTGCCTACGAGCAGTACTTC.

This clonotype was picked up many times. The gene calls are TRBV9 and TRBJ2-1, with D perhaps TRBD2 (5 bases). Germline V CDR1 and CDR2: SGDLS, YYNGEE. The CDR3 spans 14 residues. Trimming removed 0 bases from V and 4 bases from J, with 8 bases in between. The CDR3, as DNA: TGTGCCAGCAGCGTAGGCCCGGGGTACAATGAGCAGTTCTTC. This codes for CASSVGPGYNEQFF.

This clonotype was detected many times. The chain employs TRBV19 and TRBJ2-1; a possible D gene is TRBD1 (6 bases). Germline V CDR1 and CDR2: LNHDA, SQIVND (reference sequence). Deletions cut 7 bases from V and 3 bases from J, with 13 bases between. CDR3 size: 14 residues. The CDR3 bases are TGTGCCAGTACTCAGGACAGAAGCTACAATGAGCAGTTCTTC. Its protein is CASTQDRSYNEQFF.

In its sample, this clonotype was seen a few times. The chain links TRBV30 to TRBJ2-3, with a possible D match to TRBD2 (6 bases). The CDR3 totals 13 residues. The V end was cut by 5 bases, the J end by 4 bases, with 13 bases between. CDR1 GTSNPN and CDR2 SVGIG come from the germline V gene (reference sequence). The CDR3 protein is CAWGPGTSDTQYF. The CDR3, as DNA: TGTGCCTGGGGCCCCGGGACTTCAGATACGCAGTATTTT.

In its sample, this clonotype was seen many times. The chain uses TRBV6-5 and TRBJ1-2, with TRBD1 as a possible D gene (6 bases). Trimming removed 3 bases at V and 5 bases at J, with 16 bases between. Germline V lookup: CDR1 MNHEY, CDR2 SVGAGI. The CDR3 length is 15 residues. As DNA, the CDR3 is TGTGCCAGCAGTTATCAGGGGAGAGAAGATTATGGCTACACCTTC. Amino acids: CASSYQGREDYGYTF.

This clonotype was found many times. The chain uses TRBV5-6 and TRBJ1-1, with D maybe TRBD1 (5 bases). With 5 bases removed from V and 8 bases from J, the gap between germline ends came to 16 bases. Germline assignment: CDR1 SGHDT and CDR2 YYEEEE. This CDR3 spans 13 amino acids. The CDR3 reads CASSSRQGAEAFF. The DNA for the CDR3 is TGTGCCAGCAGTTCACGGCAGGGAGCCGAAGCTTTCTTT.

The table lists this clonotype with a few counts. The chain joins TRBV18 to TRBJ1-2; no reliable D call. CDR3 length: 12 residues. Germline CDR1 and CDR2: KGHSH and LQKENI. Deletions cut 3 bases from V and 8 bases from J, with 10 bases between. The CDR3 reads CASSPRGSGYTF. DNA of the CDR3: TGTGCCAGCTCACCCCGGGGTAGCGGCTACACCTTC.

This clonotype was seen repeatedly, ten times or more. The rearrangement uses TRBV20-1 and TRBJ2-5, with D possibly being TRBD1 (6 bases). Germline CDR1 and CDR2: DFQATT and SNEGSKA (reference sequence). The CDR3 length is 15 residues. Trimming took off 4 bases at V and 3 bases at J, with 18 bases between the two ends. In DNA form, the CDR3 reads TGCAGTGCTAAGCCGGGACACCCGATCGAAGAGACCCAGTACTTC. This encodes CSAKPGHPIEETQYF.

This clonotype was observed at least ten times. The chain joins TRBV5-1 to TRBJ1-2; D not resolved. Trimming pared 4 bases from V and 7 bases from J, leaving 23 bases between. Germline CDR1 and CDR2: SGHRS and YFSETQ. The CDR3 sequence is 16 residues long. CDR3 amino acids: CASSPDFGSSDRGYTF. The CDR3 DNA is TGCGCCAGCAGCCCGGATTTTGGCTCTTCGGATCGTGGCTACACCTTC.

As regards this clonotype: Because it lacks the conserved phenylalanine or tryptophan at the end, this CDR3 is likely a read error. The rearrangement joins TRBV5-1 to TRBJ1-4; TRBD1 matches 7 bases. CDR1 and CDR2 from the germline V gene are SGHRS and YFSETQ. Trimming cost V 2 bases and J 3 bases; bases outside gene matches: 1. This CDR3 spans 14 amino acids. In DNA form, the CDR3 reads TGCGCCAGCAGCTTACAGGGGTCTAATGAAAAACTGTTTCTT. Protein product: CASSLQGSNEKLFL.

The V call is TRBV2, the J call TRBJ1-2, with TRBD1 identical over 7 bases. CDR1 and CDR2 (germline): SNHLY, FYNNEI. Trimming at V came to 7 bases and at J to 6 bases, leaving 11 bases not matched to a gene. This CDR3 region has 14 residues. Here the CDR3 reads CASNIRGQNNGYTF. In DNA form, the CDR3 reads TGTGCCAGCAATATACGGGGACAGAATAATGGCTACACCTTC. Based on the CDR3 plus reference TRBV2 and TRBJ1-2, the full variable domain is EPEVTQTPSHQVTQMGQEVILRCVPISNHLYFYWYRQILGQKVEFLVSFYNNEISEKSEIFDDQFSVERPDGSNFTLKIRSTKLEDSAMYFCASNIRGQNNGYTFGSGTRLTVV.

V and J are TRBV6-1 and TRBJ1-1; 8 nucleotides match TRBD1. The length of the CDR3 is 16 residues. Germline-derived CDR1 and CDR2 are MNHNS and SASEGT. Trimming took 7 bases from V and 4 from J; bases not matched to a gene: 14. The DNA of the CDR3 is TGTGCCAGCATTCCGACGACCCACAGGGGGGTCACTGAAGCTTTCTTT. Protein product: CASIPTTHRGVTEAFF.